Following are 8 T cell receptor beta chains from one sample sequenced in a study of blood T cell repertoires in COVID-19. Using immunoSEQ multiplex PCR, the repertoire was profiled, and TCRdb retains in-frame clones only, with some absent. The table records about 150,000 clones, approximately 86% of them present only once. Material for sequencing was PBMCs or T cells enriched from blood (not recorded which). All receptors come from a woman in her thirties or forties who had been exposed to COVID-19.

The chain couples TRBV27 to TRBJ2-7, with 8 bases fitting TRBD1. The germline V gene has CDR1 MNHEY and CDR2 SMNVEV (reference sequence). CDR3 length: 14 residues. V was pared by 0 bases and J by 7 bases, with 5 bases of the junction left unmatched. CDR3 nucleotides: TGTGCCAGCAGTTTATCCGGACAGGGTGGAGAGCAGTACTTC. This gives the protein CASSLSGQGGEQYF.

The chain couples TRBV6-1 to TRBJ2-3; 9 bases align to TRBD2. The CDR3 is made up of 17 amino acids. V lost 2 bases to trimming and J lost 2 bases; unmatched junction nucleotides: 8. Germline values: CDR1 MNHNS, CDR2 SASEGT. CDR3 sequence: CASSELLGGGVTDTQYF. The CDR3 coding sequence is TGTGCCAGCAGTGAACTCCTTGGCGGGGGGGTCACAGATACGCAGTATTTT.

The rearrangement joins TRBV6-1 to TRBJ1-2; D gene ambiguous. The CDR3 loop spans 15 amino acids. V was trimmed by 1 base and J by 4 bases, leaving 13 bases between them. Germline CDR1 and CDR2: MNHNS and SASEGT. CDR3 loop: CASSEGPQALYGYTF. CDR3 coding DNA: TGTGCCAGCAGTGAAGGCCCGCAGGCACTCTATGGCTACACCTTC.

This clone was picked up one time. V gene TRBV28 combines with J gene TRBJ2-1, with 7 bases aligning to TRBD2. The germline V gene encodes CDR1 MDHEN and CDR2 SYDVKM. The CDR3 contains 13 residues. Trimming took 1 base from V and 10 from J; bases not matched to a gene: 4. In nucleotides, the CDR3 is TGTGCCAGCAGTTTATTCGGACTAGGGGAGCAGTTCTTC. Its translation is CASSLFGLGEQFF. Looking up the rest from reference TRBV28 and TRBJ2-1 gives the full variable domain: DVKVTQSSRYLVKRTGEKVFLECVQDMDHENMFWYRQDPGLGLRLIYFSYDVKMKEKGDIPEGYSVSREKKERFSLILESASTNQTSMYLCASSLFGLGEQFFGPGTRLTVL.

Written as DNA, the CDR3 is TGTGCCAGCAGAGGAGGCATCTCCTACGAGCAGTACTTC. Its translation: CASRGGISYEQYF. This sequence joins TRBV28 and TRBJ2-7; perhaps TRBD2 as D (5 bases). CDR1 and CDR2 (germline): MDHEN, SYDVKM. The CDR3 covers 13 residues. The ends were cut back, 6 bases at V and 0 bases at J, with 9 bases in the middle.

The chain combines TRBV5-6 with TRBJ2-5, with TRBD2 matching 8 bases. V shed 3 bases and J 3 bases; nucleotides not matched to a gene: 10. There are 16 residues in the CDR3. CDR1 and CDR2 (germline): SGHDT, YYEEEE. CDR3 DNA: TGTGCCAGCAGCTACCCGCGACCGGGAGGGGAAGAGACCCAGTACTTC. This gives the protein CASSYPRPGGEETQYF.

The chain links TRBV19 to TRBJ2-7; tentatively, D is TRBD2 (6 bases). The V end lost 5 bases, the J end lost 2 bases, and 10 bases lay between the germline ends. The CDR3 runs 13 residues. Germline CDR1 reads LNHDA; CDR2 reads SQIVND (reference sequence). CDR3 amino acids: CASSGRRPYEQYF. CDR3 coding DNA: TGTGCCAGTAGTGGGAGGCGGCCCTACGAGCAGTACTTC.

J is TRBJ2-5 and V is TRBV15; possibly TRBD2 for D (6 bases). The CDR3 contains 16 residues. The V end lost 3 bases, the J end lost 7 bases, and 21 bases lay between the germline ends. Germline V gene data show CDR1 as LNHNV and CDR2 as YYDKDF (reference sequence). CDR3 sequence (DNA): TGTGCCACCAGCAGGTCGGGGAGGCAAGGACTTGGGACCCAGTACTTC. Its protein product is CATSRSGRQGLGTQYF.